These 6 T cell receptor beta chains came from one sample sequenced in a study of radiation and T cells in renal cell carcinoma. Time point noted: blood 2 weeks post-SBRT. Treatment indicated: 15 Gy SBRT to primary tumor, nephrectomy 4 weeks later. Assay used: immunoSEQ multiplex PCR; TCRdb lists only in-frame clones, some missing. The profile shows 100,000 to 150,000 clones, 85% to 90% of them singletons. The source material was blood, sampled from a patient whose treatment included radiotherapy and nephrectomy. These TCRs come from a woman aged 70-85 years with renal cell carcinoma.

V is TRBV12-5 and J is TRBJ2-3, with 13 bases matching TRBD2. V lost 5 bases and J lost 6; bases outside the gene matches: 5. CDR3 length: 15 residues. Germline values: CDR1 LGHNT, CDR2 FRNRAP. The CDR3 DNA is TGTGCTAGTGGTCCCGGACTAGCGGGGGATGATACGCAGTATTTT. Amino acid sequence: CASGPGLAGDDTQYF. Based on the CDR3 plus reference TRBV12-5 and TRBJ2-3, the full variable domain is DARVTQTPRHKVTEMGQEVTMRCQPILGHNTVFWYRQTMMQGLELLAYFRNRAPLDDSGMPKDRFSAEMPDATLATLKIQPSEPRDSAVYFCASGPGLAGDDTQYFGPGTRLTVL.

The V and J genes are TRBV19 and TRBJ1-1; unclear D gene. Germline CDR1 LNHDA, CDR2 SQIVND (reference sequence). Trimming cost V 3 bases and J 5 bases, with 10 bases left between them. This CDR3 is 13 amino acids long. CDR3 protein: CASSIQIRTEAFF. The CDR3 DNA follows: TGTGCCAGTAGTATTCAGATCCGGACTGAAGCTTTCTTT.

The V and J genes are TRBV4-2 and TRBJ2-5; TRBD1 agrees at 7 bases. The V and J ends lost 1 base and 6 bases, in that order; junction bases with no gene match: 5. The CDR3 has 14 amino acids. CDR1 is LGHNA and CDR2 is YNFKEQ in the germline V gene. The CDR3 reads CASSQARQGQTQYF. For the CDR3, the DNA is TGTGCCAGCAGCCAAGCACGACAGGGACAGACCCAGTACTTC.

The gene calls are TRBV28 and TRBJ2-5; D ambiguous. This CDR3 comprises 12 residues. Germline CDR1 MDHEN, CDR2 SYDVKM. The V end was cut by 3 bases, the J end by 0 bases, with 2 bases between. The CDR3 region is CASSLYQETQYF. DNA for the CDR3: TGTGCCAGCAGTTTGTACCAAGAGACCCAGTACTTC.

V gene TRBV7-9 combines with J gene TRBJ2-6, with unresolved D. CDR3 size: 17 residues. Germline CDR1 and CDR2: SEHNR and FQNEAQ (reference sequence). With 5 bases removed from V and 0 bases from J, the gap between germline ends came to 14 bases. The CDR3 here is CASSPQAPVSGANVLTF. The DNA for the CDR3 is TGTGCCAGCAGCCCGCAAGCGCCGGTCTCTGGGGCCAACGTCCTGACTTTC.

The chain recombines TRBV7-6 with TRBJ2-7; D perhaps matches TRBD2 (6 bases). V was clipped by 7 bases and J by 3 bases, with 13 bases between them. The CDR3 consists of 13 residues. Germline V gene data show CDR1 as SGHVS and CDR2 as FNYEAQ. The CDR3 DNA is TGTGCCAGCAACCCTGGCGGGAACTACGAGCAGTACTTC. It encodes CASNPGGNYEQYF.